This T cell receptor beta chain originates from a study of regulatory T cells in long-lasting Graves disease. Study findings and constraints: Sharing of public clonotypes was greater in persistent patients (about 2,700) than in new patients (roughly 1,000).

Worth noting for this clonotype: Its antigen remains unknown.

Arm-PCR of CDR3 regions and iRepertoire HTBI primers were used to build TCR beta libraries. TCRdb re-derived calls from the multiplex PCR reads in MiXCR, one entry per CDR3 protein. The table has about 540,000 distinct CDR3 sequences, around an eighth seen once. This CDR3 contains 15 residues. Germline V lookup: CDR1 LNHDA, CDR2 SQIVND (reference sequence). Germline trimming cut 4 bases from V and 2 bases from J; bases unmatched to any gene: 3. Specified time point: newly diagnosed GD, antithyroid drugs for less than 3 months. PBMC RNA was the source of the TCR library. The data also belong to a second study, concerning T cells in Graves' hyperthyroidism and ophthalmopathy. This second study notes: Patients were excluded because of uncontrolled infection, other autoimmune disease, pregnancy or lactation. A model using 13 V-J features told ophthalmopathy apart from stable hyperthyroidism.

This TCR derives from a young man with Graves disease. This specimen consisted of peripheral blood mononuclear cells (PBMCs), obtained at new diagnosis, from a patient treated with antithyroid drugs. The V gene is TRBV19, the J gene TRBJ2-1; 9 bases match TRBD2. CDR3 loop: CASSRAGGAYNEQFF. DNA of the CDR3: TGTGCCAGTAGTAGGGCGGGAGGGGCCTACAATGAGCAGTTCTTC. Full variable domain (rest looked up from reference TRBV19 and TRBJ2-1): DGGITQSPKYLFRKEGQNVTLSCEQNLNHDAMYWYRQDPGQGLRLIYYSQIVNDFQKGDIAEGYSVSREKKESFPLTVTSAQKNPTAFYLCASSRAGGAYNEQFFGPGTRLTVL.